The 16 T cell receptor beta chains in this list originate from one sample, sequenced in a study of T cell responses to AZD1222 COVID-19 vaccine. Produced via immunoSEQ multiplex PCR; TCRdb's table is partial and in-frame only. The sample includes under 150,000 clones, 82% of them seen just once. The sequencing used peripheral blood, collected on day 0 of MenACWY control vaccination. These receptors came from an adult in good health.

V is TRBV2 and J is TRBJ1-1; D not certain. Germline loops: CDR1 SNHLY, CDR2 FYNNEI. With 4 bases removed from V and 0 bases from J, the gap between germline ends came to 6 bases. The CDR3 length is 13 residues. CDR3 bases: TGTGCCAGCAGTGTTGCCATGAACACTGAAGCTTTCTTT. The encoded protein is CASSVAMNTEAFF.

The V call is TRBV24-1, the J call TRBJ1-5; D is possibly TRBD1 (5 bases). Trimming took 2 bases from V and 1 from J, leaving 8 bases between them. CDR1 and CDR2 from the germline V gene are KGHDR and SFDVKD. The CDR3 consists of 15 residues. The CDR3 DNA sequence: TGTGCCACCAGTGATTCGGGACCGAGCAATCAGCCCCAGCATTTT. Protein product: CATSDSGPSNQPQHF.

The table lists this clone with a few counts. The chain links TRBV19 to TRBJ1-5, with 11 bases lining up with TRBD1. The trim removed 7 bases at V and 5 bases at J, leaving 7 bases unmatched. CDR3 size: 15 residues. Germline assignment: CDR1 LNHDA and CDR2 SQIVND (reference sequence). CDR3 loop: CASTKEGQGDQPQHF. The CDR3 nucleotides are TGTGCCAGTACTAAAGAGGGACAGGGGGATCAGCCCCAGCATTTT.

The chain is built from TRBV29-1 and TRBJ2-4; 8 bases are shared with TRBD2. The CDR3 is 13 residues long. Germline CDR1 reads SQVTM; CDR2 reads ANQGSEA. J was trimmed by 8 bases and V by 6 bases; bases with no gene match: 9. The CDR3 nucleotides are TGCAGCGTAGGAGCGGGGGAGGAGGACATTCAGTACTTC. This codes for CSVGAGEEDIQYF.

The chain combines TRBV5-4 with TRBJ1-2; 10 bases agree with TRBD1. Trimming at V came to 0 bases and at J to 5 bases, leaving 7 bases not matched to a gene. Germline V lookup: CDR1 SGHNT, CDR2 YYREEE (reference sequence). This CDR3 has 16 residues. This CDR3 reads CASSLEGTGAFYGYTF. DNA for the CDR3: TGTGCCAGCAGCTTGGAGGGGACAGGGGCGTTTTATGGCTACACCTTC.

Here the CDR3 reads CASSYPGQVKIGYTF. CDR3 sequence (DNA): TGTGCCAGCAGTTACCCGGGACAGGTAAAGATTGGCTACACCTTC. J is TRBJ1-2 and V is TRBV6-5; 8 positions agree with TRBD1. The V and J ends lost 2 bases and 7 bases, in that order; junction bases with no gene match: 9. The CDR3 totals 15 residues. In germline, CDR1 is MNHEY, CDR2 SVGAGI.

This sequence joins TRBV3-1 (or the pseudogene TRBV3-2) and TRBJ1-5, with TRBD1 matching over 7 bases. The trim removed 1 base at V and 2 bases at J, leaving 11 bases unmatched. CDR1 is LGHDT, CDR2 YNNKEL, per germline (reference sequence). The CDR3 is 18 residues long. DNA of the CDR3: TGTGCCAGCAGCCAAGTACCCCAGACAGGGTTTGGCAATCAGCCCCAGCATTTT. Translated: CASSQVPQTGFGNQPQHF.

The chain uses TRBV10-1 and TRBJ2-3; D unresolved. This CDR3 spans 15 amino acids. V dropped 0 bases and J dropped 4 bases, with 11 bases sitting between them. Looked up from germline, CDR1 is WNHNN and CDR2 is SYGVQD (reference sequence). The CDR3: CASSESSVSADTQYF. Here the CDR3 DNA reads TGCGCCAGCAGTGAGTCAAGTGTTTCGGCAGATACGCAGTATTTT.

This clone was detected only once. The rearrangement links TRBV6-5 to TRBJ1-1; D is undetermined. Germline assignment: CDR1 MNHEY and CDR2 SVGAGI. This CDR3 contains 15 residues. Trimming shortened V by 2 bases and J by 1 base, and 11 bases separated the two germline ends. In nucleotides, the CDR3 is TGTGCCAGCAGTTACGCGACGAACAGGAACACTGAAGCTTTCTTT. It encodes CASSYATNRNTEAFF.

This rearrangement joins TRBV10-3 to TRBJ2-5, with D hard to call. Trimming removed 7 bases from V and 2 bases from J, with 11 bases in between. CDR3 length equals 13 residues. Looked up from germline, CDR1 is ENHRY and CDR2 is SYGVKD. The CDR3 is CAIKGAQQETQYF. DNA of the CDR3: TGTGCCATCAAAGGTGCACAGCAAGAGACCCAGTACTTC.

V is TRBV5-1 and J is TRBJ1-1; D call uncertain. This CDR3 region has 14 residues. V gave up 0 bases and J gave up 0 bases, with 6 bases separating them. The germline CDR1 and CDR2 sequences are SGHRS and YFSETQ. CDR3 sequence reads: CASSLAPMNTEAFF. CDR3 DNA sequence: TGCGCCAGCAGCTTGGCACCGATGAACACTGAAGCTTTCTTT.

This clone was recorded once. The chain employs TRBV5-6 and TRBJ2-5; the match to TRBD2 covers 7 bases. This CDR3 contains 15 residues. V gave up 2 bases and J gave up 5 bases; unmatched junction bases: 9. Germline values: CDR1 SGHDT, CDR2 YYEEEE. The CDR3 DNA follows: TGTGCCAGCAGCTTAGGGAGGGGTGGATGGGAGACCCAGTACTTC. Translating gives CASSLGRGGWETQYF.

V is TRBV7-9 and J is TRBJ2-7, with D unresolved. This CDR3 has 12 residues. V gave up 2 bases and J gave up 5 bases, with 7 bases separating them. Germline CDR1 reads SEHNR; CDR2 reads FQNEAQ (reference sequence). CDR3 DNA sequence: TGTGCCAGCAGCTTAATGTCGAACGAGCAGTACTTC. Amino acid sequence: CASSLMSNEQYF. The full variable domain, in which reference TRBV7-9 and TRBJ2-7 provide the parts outside the CDR3, is DTGVSQNPRHKITKRGQNVTFRCDPISEHNRLYWYRQTLGQGPEFLTYFQNEAQLEKSRLLSDRFSAERPKGSFSTLEIQRTEQGDSAMYLCASSLMSNEQYFGPGTRLTVT.

This rearrangement joins TRBV5-6 to TRBJ2-3; D might be TRBD2 (5 bases). The ends were cut back, 4 bases at V and 6 bases at J, with 9 bases in the middle. The CDR3 is 12 residues long. CDR1 SGHDT and CDR2 YYEEEE come from the germline V gene. CDR3 sequence reads: CASSQRGDTQYF. The DNA for the CDR3 is TGTGCCAGCAGCCAGAGAGGGGATACGCAGTATTTT.

V and J are TRBV19 and TRBJ1-5, with unresolved D. The CDR3 is 14 amino acids. From germline, CDR1 is LNHDA and CDR2 SQIVND (reference sequence). Deletions cut 5 bases from V and 7 bases from J, with 15 bases between. This CDR3 reads CASSGRPGRQPQHF. DNA for the CDR3: TGTGCCAGTAGTGGACGCCCGGGTCGGCAGCCCCAGCATTTT.

J is TRBJ2-3 and V is TRBV7-9, with 10 bases identical to TRBD2. V lost 5 bases, J lost 2 bases, and 4 bases stayed unmatched. Germline V gives CDR1 SEHNR, CDR2 FQNEAQ (reference sequence). CDR3 length equals 15 residues. This chain's CDR3 is CASSQSGGVTDTQYF. In DNA form, the CDR3 reads TGTGCCAGCAGCCAGAGCGGGGGGGTCACAGATACGCAGTATTTT.